The next 27 T cell receptor beta chains were all read from a single sample in a study of PD-L1 blockade in urothelial cancer. Time point in this sample: pretreatment peripheral blood. This table comes from immunoSEQ multiplex PCR, and its TCRdb copy is limited to in-frame clones, with some not included. The table includes 45,000 or so clones, roughly four fifths detected once. Sequences were derived from PBMCs, sampled around atezolizumab (anti-PD-L1) treatment. Receptor source: a man aged 50-60 years with urothelial cancer.

This clone turned up a few times. The chain uses TRBV5-1 and TRBJ2-1; TRBD2 matches at 12 bases. Looked up from germline, CDR1 is SGHRS and CDR2 is YFSETQ. The length of the CDR3 is 16 residues. The J segment lost 7 bases and the V segment lost 0 bases, leaving 5 bases of the junction unmatched. In DNA form, the CDR3 reads TGCGCCAGCAGCTTGGCCCCTAGCGGGGGGGCGAATGAGCAGTTCTTC. This encodes CASSLAPSGGANEQFF.

The rearrangement uses TRBV19 and TRBJ1-1; the D is unclear. Deletions cut 2 bases from V and 0 bases from J, with 13 bases between. Germline CDR1 and CDR2: LNHDA and SQIVND (reference sequence). The CDR3 is 16 amino acids. In nucleotides, the CDR3 is TGTGCCAGTAGTATACCCTCCGGAGGCCTGAACACTGAAGCTTTCTTT. Its translation is CASSIPSGGLNTEAFF.

The chain joins TRBV18 to TRBJ2-5, with D hard to call. Germline V CDR1 and CDR2: KGHSH, LQKENI. V lost 2 bases, J lost 1 base, and 14 bases lay in between. This CDR3 is built from 16 residues. The CDR3 DNA reads TGTGCCAGCTCACCATGGCGGAGCAATATCCAAGAGACCCAGTACTTC. Residues: CASSPWRSNIQETQYF.

The chain uses TRBV5-1 and TRBJ2-1; 7 bases are shared with TRBD2. The CDR3 has 13 amino acids. In germline, CDR1 is SGHRS, CDR2 YFSETQ. The J segment lost 8 bases and the V segment lost 4 bases, leaving 6 bases of the junction unmatched. The CDR3 region has the DNA TGCGCCAGCAGCCAGACTAGCCCCTATGAGCAGTTCTTC. It codes for CASSQTSPYEQFF.

The rearrangement uses TRBV4-1 and TRBJ1-2; D perhaps matches TRBD1 (5 bases). CDR1 and CDR2 from the germline V gene are MGHRA and YSYEKL. V was cut by 1 base and J by 4 bases, with 13 bases left in between. The CDR3 sequence is 15 residues long. In nucleotides, the CDR3 is TGCGCCAGCAGCCAAGGGGGCAGGGTCAGCTATGGCTACACCTTC. It encodes CASSQGGRVSYGYTF.

This chain joins TRBV6-1 and TRBJ2-3; D may be TRBD2 (5 bases). The CDR3 has 12 amino acids. Trimming removed 6 bases from V and 4 bases from J, with 8 bases in between. CDR1 is MNHNS and CDR2 is SASEGT in the germline V gene. The CDR3, as DNA: TGTGCCAGCAGGGGAGCGTCAGATACGCAGTATTTT. Translated: CASRGASDTQYF.

The chain links TRBV6-1 to TRBJ2-7, with TRBD1 matching over 9 bases. The CDR3 is 15 residues long. V lost 2 bases, J lost 2 bases, and 4 bases stayed unmatched. Germline assignment: CDR1 MNHNS and CDR2 SASEGT. The CDR3 nucleotides read TGTGCCAGCAGTGAAATCGGGACAGGGACCTACGAGCAGTACTTC. Protein: CASSEIGTGTYEQYF.

The chain carries TRBV29-1 and TRBJ1-1; D possibly corresponds to TRBD1 (6 bases). Germline V gives CDR1 SQVTM, CDR2 ANQGSEA. Between the trimmed V and J ends, which lost 7 bases and 0 bases, there was a span of 12 bases. CDR3 length: 13 residues. The CDR3 sequence is CSGSGHLNTEAFF. In DNA form, the CDR3 reads TGCAGCGGGTCGGGACACTTGAACACTGAAGCTTTCTTT.

The V and J genes are TRBV5-1 and TRBJ2-7; D might be TRBD1 (5 bases). V lost 0 bases, J lost 2 bases, and 9 bases lay in between. The CDR3 covers 14 residues. Germline V gene sequence: CDR1 SGHRS, CDR2 YFSETQ. The CDR3 DNA sequence: TGCGCCAGCAGCTTGGAGGGGTCCCCCTACGAGCAGTACTTC. This codes for CASSLEGSPYEQYF.

The chain is built from TRBV7-6 and TRBJ1-1; unclear D gene. The CDR3 loop spans 13 amino acids. The V gene's germline CDR1 is SGHVS and CDR2 FNYEAQ. Trimming took 1 base from V and 1 from J, leaving 4 bases between them. The chain's CDR3 is CASSLGQNTEAFF. CDR3 DNA: TGTGCCAGCAGCTTAGGGCAGAACACTGAAGCTTTCTTT.

This clone was seen a few times. The CDR3 spells CASSPRDRRPNTEAFF. The CDR3 DNA is TGTGCCAGCAGCCCACGGGACAGAAGACCGAACACTGAAGCTTTCTTT. The chain is built from TRBV6-6 and TRBJ1-1; 7 bases agree with TRBD1. The germline CDR1 and CDR2 sequences are MNHNY and SVGAGI (reference sequence). The CDR3 is made up of 16 amino acids. The V segment lost 6 bases and the J segment 1 base; nucleotides outside the gene matches: 11.

This clone was observed a handful of times. The chain has TRBV7-9 and TRBJ1-2; TRBD1 matches at 7 bases. Losses at the gene ends were 5 bases for V and 2 bases for J; bases not matched to a gene: 2. The CDR3 consists of 13 residues. The germline V gene has CDR1 SEHNR and CDR2 FQNEAQ (reference sequence). The CDR3 loop reads CASSMTGNYGYTF. For the CDR3, the DNA is TGTGCCAGCAGCATGACAGGGAACTATGGCTACACCTTC.

CDR3 sequence: CASSPKRTGRGNGYTF. The DNA for the CDR3 is TGTGCCAGCAGCCCTAAGAGGACAGGGCGGGGGAATGGCTACACCTTC. This sequence joins TRBV2 and TRBJ1-2; TRBD1 agrees at 8 bases. CDR1 is SNHLY, CDR2 FYNNEI, per germline. The CDR3 extends over 16 amino acids. With 6 bases clipped from V and 6 bases from J, the junction kept 15 bases outside the gene matches.

The V and J genes are TRBV6-4 and TRBJ2-2, with D possibly TRBD1 on 5 matching bases. CDR3 size: 13 residues. The germline V gene has CDR1 MRHNA and CDR2 SNTAGT. The V and J ends lost 9 bases and 5 bases respectively, with 13 bases between them. CDR3 in DNA: TGTGCCAGTTCGACAGAGGAGACCGGGGAGCTGTTTTTT. Translating it yields CASSTEETGELFF.

The chain recombines TRBV5-1 with TRBJ2-7, with 9 bases fitting TRBD2. CDR1 is SGHRS, CDR2 YFSETQ, per germline. The CDR3 contains 14 residues. V lost 4 bases to trimming and J lost 3 bases; unmatched junction nucleotides: 5. CDR3 bases: TGCGCCAGCAGCATAGGACTAGCGAGCTACGAGCAGTACTTC. Translation: CASSIGLASYEQYF.

V usage is TRBV7-6 and J usage is TRBJ1-5; 12 nucleotides line up with TRBD1. The CDR3 has 16 amino acids. The junction had 5 bases not matched to a gene; V was cut back by 6 bases and J by 2 bases. The V gene's germline CDR1 is SGHVS and CDR2 FNYEAQ. CDR3 residues: CASRAGTGGGNQPQHF. DNA for the CDR3: TGTGCCAGCAGAGCCGGGACAGGGGGCGGCAATCAGCCCCAGCATTTT.

V and J are TRBV5-1 and TRBJ2-3; 12 bases map to TRBD2. There are 16 residues in the CDR3. The junction had 7 bases not matched to a gene; V was cut back by 2 bases and J by 6 bases. Germline V CDR1 and CDR2: SGHRS, YFSETQ. In DNA form, the CDR3 reads TGCGCCAGCAGCTTCCTAGCGGGAGGGCCGGGTGATACGCAGTATTTT. Protein: CASSFLAGGPGDTQYF.

The chain couples TRBV15 to TRBJ2-1; 7 bases are a match to TRBD1. V lost 11 bases, J lost 6 bases, and 10 bases stayed unmatched. Germline V gene lookup returns CDR1 LNHNV and CDR2 YYDKDF (reference sequence). This CDR3 is 13 amino acids long. The CDR3 DNA is TGTGCCGTCTCCGGGACAGAGGTCAATGAGCAGTTCTTC. It codes for CAVSGTEVNEQFF.

This sequence joins TRBV6-6 and TRBJ1-2; D is perhaps TRBD1 (5 bases). Trimming stripped 0 bases from V and 4 bases from J, with 9 bases between. The germline gives CDR1 MNHNY, CDR2 SVGAGI (reference sequence). CDR3 length equals 14 residues. The CDR3 loop is CASSYSSQGYGYTF. The CDR3 bases are TGTGCCAGCAGTTACTCGAGTCAGGGCTATGGCTACACCTTC.

V gene TRBV28 combines with J gene TRBJ1-3; 7 positions match TRBD1. Unmatched junction bases numbered 14, after V lost 8 bases and J lost 1 base. Germline assignment: CDR1 MDHEN and CDR2 SYDVKM. CDR3 length equals 17 residues. The CDR3 sequence is CASRTNRDRLSGNTIYF. In nucleotides, the CDR3 is TGTGCCAGCCGGACAAATCGGGACAGATTATCTGGAAACACCATATATTTT.

This clone was detected once. V usage is TRBV5-4 and J usage is TRBJ2-5, with TRBD2 matching 11 bases. The germline V gene has CDR1 SGHNT and CDR2 YYREEE (reference sequence). The trim removed 0 bases at V and 2 bases at J, leaving 3 bases unmatched. CDR3 size: 16 residues. DNA of the CDR3: TGTGCCAGCAGCTTGGCCACTAGCGGGGGACAAGAGACCCAGTACTTC. Translated, it gives CASSLATSGGQETQYF.

J is TRBJ1-1 and V is TRBV19, with TRBD1 matching over 11 bases. The germline V gene encodes CDR1 LNHDA and CDR2 SQIVND (reference sequence). The J segment lost 5 bases and the V segment lost 8 bases, leaving 10 bases of the junction unmatched. The length of the CDR3 is 15 residues. The CDR3 loop reads CASGRGQGARTEAFF. In nucleotides, the CDR3 is TGTGCCAGTGGACGAGGACAGGGGGCGAGGACTGAAGCTTTCTTT.

The V call is TRBV5-1, the J call TRBJ1-1; possible D gene TRBD1, 5 bases. The V end was cut by 0 bases, the J end by 4 bases, with 10 bases between. The CDR3 spans 14 residues. CDR1 and CDR2 from the germline V gene are SGHRS and YFSETQ. The CDR3 DNA sequence: TGCGCCAGCAGCTTGGGGGACTACACCACTGAAGCTTTCTTT. It translates to CASSLGDYTTEAFF.

Here the CDR3 reads CASSSVTSGSVYEQFF. The CDR3 nucleotides read TGCGCCAGCAGCTCAGTGACTAGCGGGAGTGTATATGAGCAGTTCTTC. V usage is TRBV5-1 and J usage is TRBJ2-1; 12 bases line up with TRBD2. With V trimmed by 3 bases and J by 8 bases, 9 bases remained unmatched. Per germline, CDR1 SGHRS and CDR2 YFSETQ. The CDR3 totals 16 residues.

The chain uses TRBV27 and TRBJ2-1; D remains ambiguous. CDR1 MNHEY and CDR2 SMNVEV come from the germline V gene (reference sequence). This CDR3 has 19 residues. Trimming removed 8 bases from V and 5 bases from J, with 31 bases in between. The CDR3 DNA reads TGTGCCAGCCGCCTCGGAGCTAGGCCTCCACAACTACTCAACAATGAGCAGTTCTTC. Translation: CASRLGARPPQLLNNEQFF.

The rearrangement links TRBV19 to TRBJ2-1; D might be TRBD1 (5 bases). The CDR3 runs to 15 residues. Per germline, CDR1 LNHDA and CDR2 SQIVND (reference sequence). V gave up 6 bases and J gave up 4 bases, with 16 bases separating them. CDR3 amino acids: CASSPDIFGYNEQFF. CDR3 bases: TGTGCCAGTAGCCCGGACATTTTTGGTTACAATGAGCAGTTCTTC. Supplemented by reference TRBV19 and TRBJ2-1, the full variable domain reads DGGITQSPKYLFRKEGQNVTLSCEQNLNHDAMYWYRQDPGQGLRLIYYSQIVNDFQKGDIAEGYSVSREKKESFPLTVTSAQKNPTAFYLCASSPDIFGYNEQFFGPGTRLTVL.

In its sample, this clone was seen a few times. This chain uses TRBV6-5 with TRBJ1-1; the match to TRBD1 covers 7 bases. Germline V gives CDR1 MNHEY, CDR2 SVGAGI. Unmatched junction bases numbered 8, after V lost 4 bases and J lost 0 bases. The CDR3 runs to 16 residues. CDR3 residues: CASSSTQGTVNTEAFF. CDR3 bases: TGTGCCAGCAGTTCTACACAGGGGACAGTGAACACTGAAGCTTTCTTT.